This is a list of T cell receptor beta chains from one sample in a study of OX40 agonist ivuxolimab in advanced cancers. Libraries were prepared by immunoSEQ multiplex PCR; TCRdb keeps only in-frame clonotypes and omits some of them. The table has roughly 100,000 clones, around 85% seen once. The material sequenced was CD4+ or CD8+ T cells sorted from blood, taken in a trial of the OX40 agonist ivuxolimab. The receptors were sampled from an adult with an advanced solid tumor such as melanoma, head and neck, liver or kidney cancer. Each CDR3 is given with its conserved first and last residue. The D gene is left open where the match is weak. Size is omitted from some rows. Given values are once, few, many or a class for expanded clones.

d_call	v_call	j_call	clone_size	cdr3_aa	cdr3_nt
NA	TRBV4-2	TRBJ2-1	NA	CASSQPFNEQFF	TGTGCCAGCAGCCAACCCTTCAATGAGCAGTTCTTC
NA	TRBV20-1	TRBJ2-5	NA	CSAKKETQYF	TGCAGTGCTAAAAAAGAGACCCAGTACTTC
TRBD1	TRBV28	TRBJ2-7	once	CASRDRGVNEQYF	TGTGCCAGCAGGGACAGGGGGGTCAACGAGCAGTACTTC
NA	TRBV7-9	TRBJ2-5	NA	CASIRGREETQYF	TGTGCCAGTATCCGGGGAAGGGAAGAGACCCAGTACTTC
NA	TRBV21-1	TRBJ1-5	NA	CARIDRGHQPQHF	TGTGCCAGAATAGACAGGGGGCATCAGCCCCAGCATTTT
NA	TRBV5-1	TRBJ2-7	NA	CASSLAGSSPYF	TGCGCCAGCAGCTTGGCCGGGTCCTCCCCGTACTTC
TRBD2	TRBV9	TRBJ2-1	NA	CASSRAGLATNEQFF	TGTGCCAGCAGCCGGGCAGGACTAGCAACCAATGAGCAGTTCTTC
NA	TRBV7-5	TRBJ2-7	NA	CARSLGRVGEQYF	TGTGCCAGAAGCTTAGGCAGGGTGGGGGAGCAGTACTTC
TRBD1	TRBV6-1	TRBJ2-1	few	CASSVKPGTGWSYNEQFF	TGTGCCAGCAGTGTAAAACCGGGGACAGGGTGGTCCTACAATGAGCAGTTCTTC
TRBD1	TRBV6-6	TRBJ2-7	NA	CASSINRGGEQYF	TGTGCCAGCAGTATCAACAGGGGCGGCGAGCAGTACTTC